The 20 T cell receptor beta chains listed next were all sequenced from one sample in a study of CD8+CD57+ T cells in acquired aplastic anemia. CDR3 and TCR beta VDJ profiling relied on a genomic DNA template. Via MiXCR, TCRdb re-called the reads, giving one row per CDR3 protein. The data show roughly 190,000 distinct CDR3 sequences, around half seen once. By flow cytometry, patients selected for sequencing had shown an expansion of CD8+CD57+ cells. Sample: sorted CD4+, CD8+, or CD8+CD57+ T cells (not recorded which) from PBMCs. These receptor sequences come from a human donor with aplastic anemia.

In its sample, this clonotype was seen many times. V and J are TRBV19 and TRBJ2-7, with TRBD1 identical over 8 bases. Unmatched junction bases numbered 7, after V lost 5 bases and J lost 4 bases. The CDR3 has 14 amino acids. Germline assignment: CDR1 LNHDA and CDR2 SQIVND (reference sequence). The CDR3 nucleotides read TGTGCCAGTAGTCCGACAGGGGCTGGATACGAGCAGTACTTC. Its protein product is CASSPTGAGYEQYF. The complete variable domain, with remaining parts taken from reference TRBV19 and TRBJ2-7, reads DGGITQSPKYLFRKEGQNVTLSCEQNLNHDAMYWYRQDPGQGLRLIYYSQIVNDFQKGDIAEGYSVSREKKESFPLTVTSAQKNPTAFYLCASSPTGAGYEQYFGPGTRLTVT.

The sample holds many counts of this clonotype. The chain couples TRBV5-8 to TRBJ2-5; perhaps TRBD1 as D (7 bases). Trimming took 0 bases from V and 5 from J, leaving 14 bases between them. CDR3 length: 15 residues. The V gene's germline CDR1 is SGHTS and CDR2 YDEGEE. CDR3: CASSLVVAGQETQYF. The CDR3 bases are TGTGCCAGCAGCTTGGTCGTGGCGGGACAGGAGACCCAGTACTTC.

This clonotype was observed many times. V usage is TRBV12-3 or TRBV12-4 and J usage is TRBJ2-2; 8 nucleotides agree with TRBD1. The CDR3 contains 15 residues. V shed 4 bases and J 3 bases; nucleotides not matched to a gene: 4. The CDR3: CASSWTGRHTGELFF. CDR3 bases: TGTGCCAGCAGTTGGACAGGGAGGCACACCGGGGAGCTGTTTTTT.

The chain has TRBV2 and TRBJ2-3, with 9 bases fitting TRBD1. The length of the CDR3 is 13 residues. The V segment lost 9 bases and the J segment 0 bases; nucleotides outside the gene matches: 1. Germline V gene lookup returns CDR1 SNHLY and CDR2 FYNNEI. DNA for the CDR3: TGTGCCAGGACAGGGGGAAGCACAGATACGCAGTATTTT. Protein sequence: CARTGGSTDTQYF. The full variable domain, completed using reference TRBV2 and TRBJ2-3, is EPEVTQTPSHQVTQMGQEVILRCVPISNHLYFYWYRQILGQKVEFLVSFYNNEISEKSEIFDDQFSVERPDGSNFTLKIRSTKLEDSAMYFCARTGGSTDTQYFGPGTRLTVL.

The sample holds one count of this clonotype. The chain combines TRBV24-1 with TRBJ2-7; possibly TRBD2 for D (6 bases). The length of the CDR3 is 13 residues. Germline loops: CDR1 KGHDR, CDR2 SFDVKD. V dropped 4 bases and J dropped 5 bases, with 11 bases sitting between them. Written as DNA, the CDR3 is TGTGCCACCAGTGACTCGGGACTCCACGAGCAGTACTTC. As protein: CATSDSGLHEQYF.

The chain is built from TRBV2 and TRBJ2-5, with TRBD1 identical over 10 bases. J lost 11 bases, V lost 7 bases, and 10 bases had no gene match. Germline V gene lookup returns CDR1 SNHLY and CDR2 FYNNEI. This CDR3 is built from 13 residues. CDR3 in amino acids: CASMPGTGVTQYF. The CDR3, as DNA: TGTGCCAGCATGCCCGGGACAGGGGTGACACAGTACTTC.

A few counts support this clonotype. An end of the junction does not agree with germline; a read error may underlie this. The J gene is TRBJ1-4, the V gene TRBV12-5; tentatively, D is TRBD1 (5 bases). There are 11 residues in the CDR3. Per the germline V gene, CDR1 is LGHNT and CDR2 is FRNRAP. The CDR3 sequence: CASGFWQGGLW. The CDR3 bases are TGTGCTAGTGGTTTTTGGCAGGGCGGCCTATGG.

This clonotype was seen only a few times. The genes are TRBV24-1 and TRBJ2-5, with 12 bases matching TRBD2. The CDR3 is 15 amino acids. After removal of 4 bases from V and 5 bases from J, the junction contained 4 bases not matched to a gene. Germline loops: CDR1 KGHDR, CDR2 SFDVKD. As DNA, the CDR3 is TGTGCCACCAGTGACCCCACTAGCGGGGGGGAGACCCAGTACTTC. It yields the protein CATSDPTSGGETQYF.

V gene TRBV7-9 combines with J gene TRBJ2-5; TRBD1 agrees at 8 bases. The V and J ends lost 5 bases and 5 bases, in that order; junction bases with no gene match: 4. CDR3 size: 13 residues. Germline V CDR1 and CDR2: SEHNR, FQNEAQ (reference sequence). CDR3 nucleotides: TGTGCCAGCAGCCAGGACAGGGCCGAGACCCAGTACTTC. This sequence encodes CASSQDRAETQYF.

This clonotype was detected only a few times. J is TRBJ1-1 and V is TRBV6-2 or TRBV6-3; D is uncertain. The CDR3 covers 19 residues. CDR1 is MNHEY, CDR2 SVGEGT, per germline. Trimming stripped 2 bases from V and 4 bases from J, with 26 bases between. This chain's CDR3 is CASSYPLSTIGGNPTEAFF. The DNA for the CDR3 is TGTGCCAGCAGTTACCCCCTATCGACGATCGGAGGCAACCCCACTGAAGCTTTCTTT.

The V gene is TRBV10-1, the J gene TRBJ1-5; perhaps TRBD1 as D (5 bases). The germline CDR1 and CDR2 sequences are WNHNN and SYGVQD (reference sequence). This CDR3 has 17 residues. The V and J ends lost 6 bases and 0 bases respectively, with 18 bases between them. CDR3 bases: TGCGCCAGCAGCTCCTCGAGACAGTCCAATAGCAATCAGCCCCAGCATTTT. It encodes CASSSSRQSNSNQPQHF.

This clonotype was counted once. This clone may be a read error of a much larger clone one base away. The rearrangement links TRBV12-3 or TRBV12-4 to TRBJ2-5; D is undetermined. This CDR3 has 14 amino acids. CDR3 sequence (DNA): TGTGCCGGCAGTCCCCTGTTCGGCGCGGAGACCCAGTACTTC. It specifies CAGSPLFGAETQYF.

This clonotype was seen many times. The rearrangement links TRBV4-2 to TRBJ1-6, with D unclear. The CDR3 loop spans 14 amino acids. Trimming removed 6 bases at V and 10 bases at J, with 16 bases between. In germline, CDR1 is LGHNA, CDR2 YNFKEQ. The CDR3 region has the DNA TGTGCCAGCAGGTTGACGTCGGCCGGATCACCCCTCCACTTT. Its translation is CASRLTSAGSPLHF.

About this clonotype: A much larger clone differs from this one at a single base, so this may be a read error. The chain employs TRBV4-3 and TRBJ1-2, with a tentative D call TRBD1 (6 bases). From germline, CDR1 is LGHNA and CDR2 YSLEER. This CDR3 is 13 amino acids long. CDR3 DNA sequence: TGCGCCATCAGCCCATCACAGGGTAGTGGCTACACCTTC. It codes for CAISPSQGSGYTF.

This clonotype was counted only a few times. This could be a read error, since a much larger clone is one nucleotide away. This chain links TRBV2 with TRBJ2-1; 11 bases line up with TRBD2. Germline CDR1 and CDR2: SNHLY and FYNNEI. CDR3 length equals 15 residues. After removal of 6 bases from V and 6 bases from J, the junction contained 7 bases not matched to a gene. The CDR3 DNA reads TGTGCCAGCAGCCAGACTAGCGGGGTTTCCAATGAGCAGTTCTTC. Translating gives CASSQTSGVSNEQFF.

This clonotype came up many times. The V call is TRBV5-1, the J call TRBJ2-5; D unresolved. The CDR3 loop spans 13 amino acids. V gave up 0 bases and J gave up 5 bases, with 8 bases separating them. CDR1 is SGHRS, CDR2 YFSETQ, per germline. The CDR3 protein is CASSLGTAETQYF. The CDR3 nucleotides read TGCGCCAGCAGCTTGGGTACCGCGGAGACCCAGTACTTC.

This clonotype was observed at least ten times. The chain links TRBV10-3 to TRBJ2-7; D might be TRBD1 or TRBD2, each matching 5 bases. Trimming stripped 9 bases from V and 2 bases from J, with 14 bases between. Germline CDR1 and CDR2: ENHRY and SYGVKD. The CDR3 consists of 13 residues. The CDR3 loop is CAISGQRTYEQYF. In DNA, the CDR3 is TGTGCCATTTCGGGGCAGAGAACCTACGAGCAGTACTTC.

This clonotype was observed a single time. This chain links TRBV25-1 with TRBJ2-7, with D tentatively TRBD2 (6 bases). Germline CDR1 and CDR2: MGHDK and SYGVNS. The germline V and J ends were trimmed by 2 bases and 3 bases, with 8 bases remaining between them. CDR3 length: 13 amino acids. The CDR3 loop reads CASSEAGLYEQYF. CDR3 DNA sequence: TGTGCCAGCAGTGAAGCGGGGCTCTACGAGCAGTACTTC.

This clonotype occurred many times. The rearrangement links TRBV6-1 to TRBJ2-7; TRBD1 aligns across 7 bases. Germline assignment: CDR1 MNHNS and CDR2 SASEGT. The length of the CDR3 is 15 residues. The J segment lost 0 bases and the V segment lost 6 bases, leaving 8 bases of the junction unmatched. In DNA, the CDR3 is TGTGCCAGCAGGACCCAGGACAGGACCTCCTACGAGCAGTACTTC. It encodes CASRTQDRTSYEQYF.

This clonotype was counted at least ten times. The chain recombines TRBV20-1 with TRBJ2-1; D is unresolved. Germline lookup yields CDR1 DFQATT and CDR2 SNEGSKA (reference sequence). This CDR3 has 11 residues. Trimming removed 3 bases from V and 9 bases from J, with 9 bases in between. The CDR3 reads CSARINGEQFF. DNA for the CDR3: TGCAGTGCTAGGATAAACGGTGAGCAGTTCTTC.